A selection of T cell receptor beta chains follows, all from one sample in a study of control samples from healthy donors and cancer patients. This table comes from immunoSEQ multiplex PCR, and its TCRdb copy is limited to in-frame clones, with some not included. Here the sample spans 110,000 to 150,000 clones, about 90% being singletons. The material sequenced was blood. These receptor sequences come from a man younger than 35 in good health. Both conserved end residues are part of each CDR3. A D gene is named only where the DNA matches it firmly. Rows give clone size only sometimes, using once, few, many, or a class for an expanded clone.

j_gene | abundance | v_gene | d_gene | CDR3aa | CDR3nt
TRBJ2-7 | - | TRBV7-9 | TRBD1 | CASSSSDRESYEQYF | TGTGCCAGCAGCTCCTCGGACAGGGAATCCTACGAGCAGTACTTC
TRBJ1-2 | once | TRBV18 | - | CASSPAGDRDYGYTF | TGTGCCAGCTCACCTGCTGGCGATCGGGACTATGGCTACACCTTC
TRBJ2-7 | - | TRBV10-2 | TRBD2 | CASSTPGLAALEQYF | TGCGCCAGCAGTACGCCGGGACTAGCGGCTCTCGAGCAGTACTTC
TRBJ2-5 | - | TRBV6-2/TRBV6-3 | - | CASSYGGDSETQYF | TGTGCCAGCAGTTACGGAGGGGACAGCGAGACCCAGTACTTC
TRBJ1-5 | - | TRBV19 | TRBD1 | CASSGDRGLGEPQHF | TGTGCCAGTAGTGGGGACAGGGGGCTCGGTGAGCCCCAGCATTTT
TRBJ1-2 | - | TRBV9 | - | CASSESPGGENYGYTF | TGTGCCAGCAGCGAGAGCCCCGGAGGGGAGAACTATGGCTACACCTTC
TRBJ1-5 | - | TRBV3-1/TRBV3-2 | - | CASSNRDGPTQHF | TGTGCCAGCAGCAATAGGGACGGCCCGACCCAGCATTTT
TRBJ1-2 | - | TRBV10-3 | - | CAISDPGEVYGYTF | TGTGCCATCAGTGACCCGGGAGAGGTCTATGGCTACACCTTC
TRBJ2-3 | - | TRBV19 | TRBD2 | CASRDGTSIVDTQYF | TGTGCCAGTAGAGACGGGACTAGTATTGTTGATACGCAGTATTTT
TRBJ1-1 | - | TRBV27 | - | CASSLGVSTEAFF | TGTGCCAGCAGTTTGGGGGTGAGCACTGAAGCTTTCTTT
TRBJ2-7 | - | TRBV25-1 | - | CASSEGGGGPEQYF | TGTGCCAGCAGTGAAGGCGGCGGCGGCCCCGAGCAGTACTTC
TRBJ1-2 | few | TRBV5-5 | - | CASSLGGENYGYTF | TGTGCCAGCAGCCTCGGGGGGGAGAACTATGGCTACACCTTC
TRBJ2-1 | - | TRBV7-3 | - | CASSLGEPSYNEQFF | TGTGCCAGCAGCTTAGGGGAGCCCTCCTACAATGAGCAGTTCTTC
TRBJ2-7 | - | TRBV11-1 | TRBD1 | CASSSPRTGGYEQYF | TGTGCCAGCAGCTCACCCCGGACAGGGGGGTACGAGCAGTACTTC
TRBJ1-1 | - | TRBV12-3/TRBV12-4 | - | CASSFGNTEAFF | TGTGCCAGCAGTTTCGGGAACACTGAAGCTTTCTTT
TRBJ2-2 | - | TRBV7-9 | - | CASSLGQLSNTGELFF | TGTGCCAGCAGCTTAGGACAGCTCTCGAACACCGGGGAGCTGTTTTTT
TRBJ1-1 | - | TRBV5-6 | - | CASSFKGAGTEAFF | TGTGCCAGCAGCTTCAAAGGGGCTGGAACTGAAGCTTTCTTT
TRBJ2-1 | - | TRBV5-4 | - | CASSQYPVGGSYNEQFF | TGTGCCAGCAGCCAATACCCGGTGGGAGGATCCTACAATGAGCAGTTCTTC
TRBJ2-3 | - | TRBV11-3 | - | CASSPSPNSADTQYF | TGTGCCAGCAGCCCAAGTCCCAATTCGGCAGATACGCAGTATTTT
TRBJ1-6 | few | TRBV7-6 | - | CASSLPNRDPRGNSPLHF | TGTGCCAGCAGCTTGCCGAACAGGGACCCAAGAGGGAATTCACCCCTCCACTTT
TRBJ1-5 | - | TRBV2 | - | CASTVSNQPQHF | TGTGCCAGCACGGTGAGCAATCAGCCCCAGCATTTT
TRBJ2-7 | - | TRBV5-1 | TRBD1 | CASSDGTAGYEQYF | TGCGCCAGCAGCGACGGGACAGCTGGTTACGAGCAGTACTTC
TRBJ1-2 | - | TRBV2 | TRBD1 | CASIKQGARYGYTF | TGTGCCAGCATAAAACAGGGGGCTCGCTATGGCTACACCTTC
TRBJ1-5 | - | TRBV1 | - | CTSSPETRQGGYQPQHF | TGCACCAGCAGCCCCGAAACGAGACAGGGGGGATATCAGCCCCAGCATTTT
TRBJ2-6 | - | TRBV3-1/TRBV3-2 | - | CASSQDSSGANVLTF | TGTGCCAGCAGCCAAGATAGCTCTGGGGCCAACGTCCTGACTTTC
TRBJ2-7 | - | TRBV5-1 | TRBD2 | CASTAGVEYEQYF | TGCGCCAGCACCGCGGGGGTAGAATACGAGCAGTACTTC
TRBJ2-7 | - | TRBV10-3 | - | CAISASYEQYF | TGTGCCATCAGTGCTAGCTACGAGCAGTACTTC
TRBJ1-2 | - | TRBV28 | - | CASSSAAGAGLRGDGYTF | TGTGCCAGCAGTTCAGCAGCGGGGGCGGGATTACGGGGGGATGGCTACACCTTC
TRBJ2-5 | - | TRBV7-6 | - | CASSWLGAETQYF | TGTGCCAGTTCCTGGTTGGGGGCAGAGACCCAGTACTTC
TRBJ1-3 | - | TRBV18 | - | CASSPPAISGNTIYF | TGTGCCAGCTCACCACCGGCTATCTCTGGAAACACCATATATTTT
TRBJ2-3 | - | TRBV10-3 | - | CAISESSPDTQYF | TGTGCCATCAGTGAGTCGTCCCCAGATACGCAGTATTTT
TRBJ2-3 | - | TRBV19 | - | CASSIGRSQGHLSTDTQYF | TGTGCCAGTAGTATAGGTCGATCACAAGGGCACCTTAGCACAGATACGCAGTATTTT
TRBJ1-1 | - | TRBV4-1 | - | CASSQDRRGHAGTEAFF | TGCGCCAGCAGCCAAGATCGCCGGGGGCACGCGGGTACTGAAGCTTTCTTT
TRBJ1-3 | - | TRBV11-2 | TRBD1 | CASSLDRAGNTIYF | TGTGCCAGCAGCCTGGACAGGGCTGGAAACACCATATATTTT
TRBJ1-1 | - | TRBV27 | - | CASWQGAWNTEAFF | TGTGCCAGCTGGCAGGGAGCATGGAACACTGAAGCTTTCTTT
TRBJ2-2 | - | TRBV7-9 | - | CASSLAPGFYIPGELFF | TGTGCCAGCAGCTTAGCTCCGGGATTCTATATCCCCGGGGAGCTGTTTTTT
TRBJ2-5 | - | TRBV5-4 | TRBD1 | CASSRTGIPLIGETQYF | TGTGCCAGCAGTAGGACAGGGATTCCCTTGATAGGAGAGACCCAGTACTTC
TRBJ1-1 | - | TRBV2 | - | CASSEGNTEAFF | TGTGCCAGCAGTGAGGGGAACACTGAAGCTTTCTTT
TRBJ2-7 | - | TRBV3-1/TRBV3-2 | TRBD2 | CASSRSGGTSYEQYF | TGTGCCAGCAGCCGAAGCGGGGGTACATCCTACGAGCAGTACTTC
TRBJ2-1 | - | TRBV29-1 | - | CSVKTEDDSYNEQFF | TGCAGCGTTAAGACAGAGGATGACTCCTACAATGAGCAGTTCTTC
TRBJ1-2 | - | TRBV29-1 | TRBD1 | CSAVSRQGGGYTF | TGCAGCGCCGTAAGCCGACAGGGCGGTGGCTACACCTTC
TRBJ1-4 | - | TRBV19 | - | CAASPPSGTGEKLFF | TGTGCCGCCAGTCCCCCCTCAGGGACTGGTGAAAAACTGTTTTTT
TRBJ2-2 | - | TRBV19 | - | CASNTLRGGGTGELFF | TGTGCCAGTAATACCCTCCGGGGAGGAGGAACCGGGGAGCTGTTTTTT
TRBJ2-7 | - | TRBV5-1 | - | CASSLARDLYEQYF | TGCGCCAGCAGCTTAGCAAGGGACCTCTACGAGCAGTACTTC
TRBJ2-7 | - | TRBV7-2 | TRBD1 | CASSQGAVPSYEQYF | TGTGCCAGCAGCCAGGGGGCGGTTCCCTCCTACGAGCAGTACTTC
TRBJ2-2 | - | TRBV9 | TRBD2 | CASSVGGSGEDTGELFF | TGTGCCAGCAGCGTAGGGGGTAGCGGGGAGGACACCGGGGAGCTGTTTTTT
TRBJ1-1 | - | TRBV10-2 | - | CATALLNTEAFF | TGCGCCACCGCGCTCTTGAACACTGAAGCTTTCTTT
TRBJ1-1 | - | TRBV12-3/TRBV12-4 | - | CASSLNFGGGPFF | TGTGCCAGCAGTTTAAACTTTGGTGGGGGCCCTTTCTTT
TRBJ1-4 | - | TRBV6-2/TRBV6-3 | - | CASSYDQGFFEKLFF | TGTGCCAGCAGTTACGATCAGGGATTCTTCGAAAAACTGTTTTTT
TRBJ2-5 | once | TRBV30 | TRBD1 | CALGGGETQYF | TGTGCCTTAGGGGGCGGAGAGACCCAGTACTTC
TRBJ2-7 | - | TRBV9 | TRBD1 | CASSLRDSNYEQYF | TGTGCCAGCAGCCTAAGGGACAGCAACTACGAGCAGTACTTC
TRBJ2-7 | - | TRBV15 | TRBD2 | CATSRGLAYEQYF | TGTGCCACCAGCAGGGGACTAGCGTACGAGCAGTACTTC
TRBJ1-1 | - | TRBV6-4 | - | CASRATGFTTEAFF | TGTGCCAGCAGGGCGACAGGATTTACGACTGAAGCTTTCTTT